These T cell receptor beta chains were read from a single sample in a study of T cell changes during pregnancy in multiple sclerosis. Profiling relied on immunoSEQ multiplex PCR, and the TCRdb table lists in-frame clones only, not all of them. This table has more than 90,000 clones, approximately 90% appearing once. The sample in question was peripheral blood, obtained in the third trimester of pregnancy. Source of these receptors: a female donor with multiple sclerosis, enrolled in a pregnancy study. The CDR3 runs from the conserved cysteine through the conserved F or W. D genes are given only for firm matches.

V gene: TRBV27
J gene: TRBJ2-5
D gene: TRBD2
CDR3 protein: CASSSLAGQETQYF
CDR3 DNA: TGTGCCAGCAGTTCGTTAGCGGGACAAGAGACCCAGTACTTC

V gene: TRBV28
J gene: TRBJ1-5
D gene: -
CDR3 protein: CASSLGAAGQPQHF
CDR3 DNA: TGTGCCAGCAGTTTGGGGGCAGCTGGCCAGCCCCAGCATTTT

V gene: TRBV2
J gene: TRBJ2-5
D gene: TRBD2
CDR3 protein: CASSRLAGAQETQYF
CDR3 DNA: TGTGCCAGCAGCCGACTAGCGGGGGCTCAAGAGACCCAGTACTTC

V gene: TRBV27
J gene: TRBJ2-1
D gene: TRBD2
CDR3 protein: CVSSWRGTSGRSEQFF
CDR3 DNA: TGTGTCAGCAGTTGGAGAGGGACTAGCGGGAGAAGTGAGCAGTTCTTC

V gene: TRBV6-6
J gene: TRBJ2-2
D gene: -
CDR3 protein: CASSYSAAGELFF
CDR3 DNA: TGTGCCAGCAGTTACTCTGCGGCCGGGGAGCTGTTTTTT

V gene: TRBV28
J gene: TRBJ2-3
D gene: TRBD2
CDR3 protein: CASSPSGGGKTSTDTQYF
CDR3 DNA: TGTGCCAGCAGCCCATCGGGGGGAGGTAAAACTAGCACAGATACGCAGTATTTT

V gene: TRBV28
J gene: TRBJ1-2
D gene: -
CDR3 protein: CASSPGLTRGYTF
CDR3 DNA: TGTGCCAGCAGCCCCGGCCTGACTCGTGGCTACACCTTC

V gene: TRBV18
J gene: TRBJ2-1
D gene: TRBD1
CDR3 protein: CASSPGWQGETEIYNEQFF
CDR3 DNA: TGTGCCAGCTCACCAGGGTGGCAGGGGGAAACAGAAATATACAATGAGCAGTTCTTC

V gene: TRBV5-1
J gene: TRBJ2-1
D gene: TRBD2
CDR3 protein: CASSSGTSGSFSNEQFF
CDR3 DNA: TGCGCCAGCAGCTCGGGGACTAGCGGGTCATTCTCCAATGAGCAGTTCTTC

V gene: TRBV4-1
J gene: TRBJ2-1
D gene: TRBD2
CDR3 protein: CASSQELIAGPSSYNEQFF
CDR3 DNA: TGCGCCAGCAGCCAAGAATTAATAGCGGGGCCTAGCTCCTACAATGAGCAGTTCTTC

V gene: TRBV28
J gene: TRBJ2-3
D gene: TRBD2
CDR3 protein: CASSPLAGLTRTQYF
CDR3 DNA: TGTGCCAGCAGTCCATTAGCGGGTCTAACTCGTACGCAGTATTTT

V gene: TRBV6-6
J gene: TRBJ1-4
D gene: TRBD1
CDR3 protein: CASSRGQGAEKLFF
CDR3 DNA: TGTGCCAGCAGTAGGGGACAGGGGGCTGAAAAACTGTTTTTT

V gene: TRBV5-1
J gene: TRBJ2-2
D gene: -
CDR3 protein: CASSSGPGNTGELFF
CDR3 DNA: TGCGCCAGCAGCTCTGGACCGGGAAACACCGGGGAGCTGTTTTTT

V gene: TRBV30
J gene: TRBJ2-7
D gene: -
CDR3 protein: CAWSFGEGTYEQYF
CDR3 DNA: TGTGCCTGGAGTTTTGGCGAGGGCACCTACGAGCAGTACTTC

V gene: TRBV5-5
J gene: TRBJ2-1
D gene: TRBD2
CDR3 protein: CASSPGAAGGPGDEQFF
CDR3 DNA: TGTGCCAGCAGCCCGGGGGCAGCGGGAGGGCCTGGGGATGAGCAGTTCTTC

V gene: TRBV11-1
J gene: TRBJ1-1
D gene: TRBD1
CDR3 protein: CASSRDRGITEAFF
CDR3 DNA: TGTGCCAGCAGCCGGGACAGAGGAATAACTGAAGCTTTCTTT